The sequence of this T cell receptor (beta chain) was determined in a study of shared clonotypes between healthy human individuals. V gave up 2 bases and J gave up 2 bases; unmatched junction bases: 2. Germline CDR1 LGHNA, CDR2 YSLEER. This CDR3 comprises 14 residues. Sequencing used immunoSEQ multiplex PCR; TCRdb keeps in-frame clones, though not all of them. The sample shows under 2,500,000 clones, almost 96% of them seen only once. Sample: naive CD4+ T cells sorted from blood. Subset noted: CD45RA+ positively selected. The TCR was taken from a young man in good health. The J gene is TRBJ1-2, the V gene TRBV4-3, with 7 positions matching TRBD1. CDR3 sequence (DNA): TGCGCCAGCAGCCAACCGGGACAGAACTATGGCTACACCTTC. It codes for CASSQPGQNYGYTF.